This T cell receptor beta chain was identified in a study of blood T cell repertoires in COVID-19. Background on the study: From T cells, B-cell-depleted T cells, or PBMCs came the material, which was cDNA or gDNA.

The CDR3 runs to 12 residues. Germline loops: CDR1 SGHNT, CDR2 YENEEA. Trimming removed 8 bases at V and 5 bases at J, with 9 bases between. Methods used by the authors: The assay estimated nucleated cells by amplifying reference gene primers. Produced via immunoSEQ multiplex PCR; TCRdb's table is partial and in-frame only. From that table come the V and J calls and clone size; the DNA was used to work out D and trimming. Of 130,000 to 150,000 clones listed, around 83% were seen once; the top ten hold 5.5% to 7.5%. The V and J genes are TRBV11-3 and TRBJ2-2, with D possibly TRBD2 on 6 matching bases. The TCR sequence derives from a woman aged 45 to 65 who had been exposed to COVID-19. The sequenced sample was PBMCs or T cells enriched from blood (not recorded which). The CDR3 sequence is CASGTGTGELFF. The CDR3 DNA is TGTGCCAGCGGGACTGGTACCGGGGAGCTGTTTTTT. Together with reference TRBV11-3 and TRBJ2-2, the CDR3 gives the full variable domain: EAGVVQSPRYKIIEKKQPVAFWCNPISGHNTLYWYLQNLGQGPELLIRYENEEAVDDSQLPKDRFSAERLKGVDSTLKIQPAELGDSAVYLCASGTGTGELFFGEGSRLTVL.